The text below deals with one T cell receptor beta chain. Its antigen is not identified. Here immunoSEQ multiplex PCR was the method, and the copy in TCRdb shows in-frame clones only, minus some. In the table there are approximately 92,000 clones, approximately 70% of which are singletons. This sample stems from a study of shared clonotypes between healthy human individuals. Overall study findings and caveats: Across several donors, naive CD4 shared around 5%, naive CD8 3.5% to 4%, memory CD4 about 2.4%, memory CD8 approximately 0.4%.

The TCR sequence derives from a man aged 25-45 years in good health. The sample consisted of memory CD8+ T cells sorted from blood. Subset of the sample: CD45RO+ cells pooled with CCR7-negative TemRA cells.

CDR3 bases: TGTGCCAGTAGTTTTGGTTTAGAGCAGTTCTTC. It translates to CASSFGLEQFF. The chain links TRBV19 to TRBJ2-1; D is undetermined. From germline, CDR1 is LNHDA and CDR2 SQIVND (reference sequence). The CDR3 consists of 11 residues. Trimming shortened V by 5 bases and J by 10 bases, and 9 bases separated the two germline ends.